The 16 T cell receptor beta chains reported below all come from one sample, sequenced in a study of neurological immune-mediated disorders. In TCRdb, the 5' RACE reads were re-called with MiXCR into one record per CDR3 protein. The sample carries roughly 80,000 distinct CDR3 sequences, approximately 10% recorded once. The sequenced material came from PBMCs. Every receptor here comes from a man between 35 and 55 years old in good health.

Many counts were recorded for this clonotype. The rearrangement joins TRBV10-3 to TRBJ2-7; 10 positions match TRBD2. This CDR3 spans 15 amino acids. V was clipped by 4 bases and J by 5 bases; unmatched bases: 8. In germline, CDR1 is ENHRY, CDR2 SYGVKD. CDR3 coding DNA: TGTGCCATCAGTGTGGGGACTAGCGAATCCCACGAGCAGTACTTC. Amino acids: CAISVGTSESHEQYF.

This clonotype was seen many times. Here the CDR3 reads CASSSLYWGTEAFF. The CDR3 DNA follows: TGTGCCAGCAGCTCCCTATACTGGGGAACTGAAGCTTTCTTT. The rearrangement joins TRBV7-2 to TRBJ1-1; no clear D. V gave up 4 bases and J gave up 5 bases, with 14 bases separating them. CDR1 SGHTA and CDR2 FQGNSA come from the germline V gene. CDR3 size: 14 residues.

The sample holds many counts of this clonotype. V gene TRBV7-6 combines with J gene TRBJ2-5, with D perhaps given as TRBD1 or TRBD2 (5 bases each). CDR1 is SGHVS and CDR2 is FNYEAQ in the germline V gene. Trimming cost V 1 base and J 5 bases, with 14 bases left between them. The CDR3 is 15 residues long. CDR3 sequence: CASSLVIRGEETQYF. The CDR3, as DNA: TGTGCCAGCAGCTTAGTGATTAGGGGAGAGGAGACCCAGTACTTC.

This clonotype was observed many times. V gene TRBV7-2 combines with J gene TRBJ1-5; 9 bases match TRBD1. The germline V gene has CDR1 SGHTA and CDR2 FQGNSA. The CDR3 loop spans 13 amino acids. J gave up 7 bases and V 4 bases, and 2 bases lay outside the gene matches. In DNA form, the CDR3 reads TGTGCCAGCAGCTGGGACAGGGACCAGCCCCAGCATTTT. Encoded protein: CASSWDRDQPQHF.

This clonotype was counted at least ten times. The V and J genes are TRBV9 and TRBJ2-1; perhaps TRBD1 as D (6 bases). The CDR3 consists of 15 residues. V lost 1 base to trimming and J lost 1 base, with 9 bases between them. Germline V gene lookup returns CDR1 SGDLS and CDR2 YYNGEE. DNA of the CDR3: TGTGCCAGCAGCGTACGTCAGGGGTCCTACAATGAGCAGTTCTTC. Its translation: CASSVRQGSYNEQFF.

This clonotype was observed many times. CDR3 in amino acids: CASSSAAGGETQYF. The CDR3 region has the DNA TGTGCCAGCAGTTCCGCCGCGGGAGGGGAGACCCAGTACTTC. The chain couples TRBV28 to TRBJ2-5, with 9 bases matching TRBD2. The germline V gene encodes CDR1 MDHEN and CDR2 SYDVKM. Losses at the gene ends were 4 bases for V and 5 bases for J; bases not matched to a gene: 5. This CDR3 region has 14 residues. Looking up the rest from reference TRBV28 and TRBJ2-5 gives the full variable domain: DVKVTQSSRYLVKRTGEKVFLECVQDMDHENMFWYRQDPGLGLRLIYFSYDVKMKEKGDIPEGYSVSREKKERFSLILESASTNQTSMYLCASSSAAGGETQYFGPGTRLLVL.

The table lists this clonotype with many counts. The chain uses TRBV5-1 and TRBJ1-1; TRBD1 aligns across 11 bases. The germline V gene has CDR1 SGHRS and CDR2 YFSETQ. This CDR3 has 14 residues. Trimming took 5 bases from V and 5 from J; bases not matched to a gene: 5. Here the CDR3 reads CASSWDRGATEAFF. In nucleotides, the CDR3 is TGCGCCAGCAGTTGGGACAGGGGGGCAACTGAAGCTTTCTTT.

This clonotype was observed a handful of times. The chain couples TRBV19 to TRBJ2-3; TRBD2 matches 7 bases. The V gene's germline CDR1 is LNHDA and CDR2 SQIVND (reference sequence). This CDR3 is 15 amino acids long. V shed 7 bases, J shed 2 bases, and the junction held 9 bases outside the gene matches. CDR3 loop: CASTVTSSSTDTQYF. As DNA, the CDR3 is TGTGCCAGTACCGTGACTAGCAGCTCCACAGATACGCAGTATTTT.

The sample holds many counts of this clonotype. CDR3 amino acids: CASMRPGSYEQYF. The CDR3 nucleotides are TGTGCCAGTATGAGGCCGGGCTCCTACGAGCAGTACTTC. This chain connects TRBV6-6 to TRBJ2-7; D not resolved. Between the trimmed V and J ends, which lost 9 bases and 0 bases, there was a span of 12 bases. The CDR3 extends over 13 amino acids. From germline, CDR1 is MNHNY and CDR2 SVGAGI (reference sequence).

This chain connects TRBV18 to TRBJ2-3, with D possibly TRBD1 on 5 matching bases. This CDR3 has 17 amino acids. Germline CDR1 KGHSH, CDR2 LQKENI. Trimming removed 0 bases at V and 2 bases at J, with 15 bases between. CDR3 region: CASSPPGPGSSTDTQYF. The CDR3 DNA sequence: TGTGCCAGCTCACCACCGGGGCCAGGTTCTTCCACAGATACGCAGTATTTT.

This clonotype was seen at least ten times. The chain has TRBV5-1 and TRBJ2-3; no reliable D call. Germline V gene lookup returns CDR1 SGHRS and CDR2 YFSETQ. V lost 0 bases and J lost 3, with 11 bases in between. This CDR3 has 15 amino acids. The CDR3 DNA reads TGCGCCAGCAGCTTGGATGGAGACCCTACAGATACGCAGTATTTT. Translation: CASSLDGDPTDTQYF. The variable domain in full, completed from reference TRBV5-1 and TRBJ2-3, reads KAGVTQTPRYLIKTRGQQVTLSCSPISGHRSVSWYQQTPGQGLQFLFEYFSETQRNKGNFPGRFSGRQFSNSRSEMNVSTLELGDSALYLCASSLDGDPTDTQYFGPGTRLTVL.

This clonotype was detected ten times or more. The gene calls are TRBV20-1 and TRBJ1-1, with TRBD1 matching 8 bases. There are 13 residues in the CDR3. Germline trimming cut 6 bases from V and 6 bases from J; bases unmatched to any gene: 9. Germline-derived CDR1 and CDR2 are DFQATT and SNEGSKA (reference sequence). The CDR3 bases are TGCAGTGCGAATCGGGTGACAGGGGCTGAAGCTTTCTTT. Its translation is CSANRVTGAEAFF.

This clonotype was counted ten times or more. The chain employs TRBV12-3 or TRBV12-4 and TRBJ2-5, with 8 bases aligning to TRBD2. This CDR3 region has 14 residues. The V and J ends lost 5 bases and 4 bases, in that order; junction bases with no gene match: 6. The CDR3 here is CASSRAGAGETQYF. DNA for the CDR3: TGTGCCAGCAGTCGAGCGGGAGCGGGAGAGACCCAGTACTTC.

This clonotype has just a few counts. The rearrangement links TRBV4-2 to TRBJ2-1; TRBD2 matches at 12 bases. The CDR3 spans 17 residues. V dropped 4 bases and J dropped 5; count of bases not matched to a gene: 9. In germline, CDR1 is LGHNA, CDR2 YNFKEQ. CDR3 in amino acids: CASSPTTSGSLHNEQFF. CDR3 coding DNA: TGTGCCAGCAGCCCTACGACTAGCGGGAGCCTACACAATGAGCAGTTCTTC.

This clonotype was counted ten times or more. This chain uses TRBV15 with TRBJ2-5, with D possibly being TRBD2 (5 bases). Trimming shortened V by 5 bases and J by 5 bases, and 15 bases separated the two germline ends. Germline V gives CDR1 LNHNV, CDR2 YYDKDF (reference sequence). This CDR3 contains 14 residues. The CDR3 bases are TGTGCCACCAGCGCCCGGACGGGAATGGAGACCCAGTACTTC. Its protein product is CATSARTGMETQYF. Complete variable domain (other parts from reference TRBV15 and TRBJ2-5): DAMVIQNPRYQVTQFGKPVTLSCSQTLNHNVMYWYQQKSSQAPKLLFHYYDKDFNNEADTPDNFQSRRPNTSFCFLDIRSPGLGDTAMYLCATSARTGMETQYFGPGTRLLVL.

This chain connects TRBV20-1 to TRBJ1-6; D ambiguous. CDR3 length: 15 residues. The germline gives CDR1 DFQATT, CDR2 SNEGSKA (reference sequence). Between the trimmed V and J ends, which lost 3 bases and 7 bases, there was a span of 16 bases. For the CDR3, the DNA is TGCAGTGCTAGGAGGGAGGCGCTCGGGAATTCACCCCTCCACTTT. This encodes CSARREALGNSPLHF.